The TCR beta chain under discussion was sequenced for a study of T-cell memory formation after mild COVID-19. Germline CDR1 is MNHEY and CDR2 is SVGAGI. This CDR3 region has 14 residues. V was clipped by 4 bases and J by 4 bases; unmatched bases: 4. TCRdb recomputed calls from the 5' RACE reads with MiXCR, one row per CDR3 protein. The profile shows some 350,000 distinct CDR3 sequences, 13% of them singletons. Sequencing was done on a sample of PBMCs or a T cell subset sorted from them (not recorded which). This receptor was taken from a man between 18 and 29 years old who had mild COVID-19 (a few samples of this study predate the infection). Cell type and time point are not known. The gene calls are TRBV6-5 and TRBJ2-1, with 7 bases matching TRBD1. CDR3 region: CASSFTGAYNEQFF. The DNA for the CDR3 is TGTGCCAGCAGTTTTACAGGGGCTTACAATGAGCAGTTCTTC.